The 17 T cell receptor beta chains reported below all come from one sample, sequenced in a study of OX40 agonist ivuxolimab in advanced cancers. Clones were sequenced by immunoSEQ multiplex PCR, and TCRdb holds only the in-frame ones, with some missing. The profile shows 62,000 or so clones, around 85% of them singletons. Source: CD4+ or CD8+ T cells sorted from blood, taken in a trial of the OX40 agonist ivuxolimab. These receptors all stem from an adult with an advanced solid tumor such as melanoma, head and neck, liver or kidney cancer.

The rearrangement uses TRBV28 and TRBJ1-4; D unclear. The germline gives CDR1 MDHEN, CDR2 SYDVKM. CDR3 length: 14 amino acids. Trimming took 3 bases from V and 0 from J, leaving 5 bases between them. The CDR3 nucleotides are TGTGCCAGCAGTTTCACCGCAACTAATGAAAAACTGTTTTTT. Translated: CASSFTATNEKLFF.

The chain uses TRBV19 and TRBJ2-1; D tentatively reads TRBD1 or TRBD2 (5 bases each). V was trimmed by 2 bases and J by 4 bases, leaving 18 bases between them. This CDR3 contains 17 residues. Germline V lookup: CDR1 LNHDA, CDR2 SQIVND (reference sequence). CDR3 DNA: TGTGCCAGTAGTATATGGTATGGGGGAGTAGTTTACAATGAGCAGTTCTTC. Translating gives CASSIWYGGVVYNEQFF.

CDR3 residues: CASSQVGVGYDTEAFF. Here the CDR3 DNA reads TGTGCCAGCAGCCAAGTGGGAGTTGGGTATGACACTGAAGCTTTCTTT. The rearrangement uses TRBV4-2 and TRBJ1-1; D remains unclear. CDR3 size: 16 residues. Trimming pared 1 base from V and 3 bases from J, leaving 15 bases between. In germline, CDR1 is LGHNA, CDR2 YNFKEQ.

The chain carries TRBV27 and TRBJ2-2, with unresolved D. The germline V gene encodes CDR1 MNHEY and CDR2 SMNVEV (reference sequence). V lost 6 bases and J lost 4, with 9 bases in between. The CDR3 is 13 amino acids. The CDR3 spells CASSLLITGELFF. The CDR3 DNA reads TGTGCCAGCAGCCTACTTATCACCGGGGAGCTGTTTTTT.

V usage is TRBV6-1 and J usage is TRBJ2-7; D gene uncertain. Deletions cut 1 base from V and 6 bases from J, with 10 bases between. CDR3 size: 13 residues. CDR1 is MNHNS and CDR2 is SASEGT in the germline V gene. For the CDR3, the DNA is TGTGCCAGCAGTGAAGGTGACGGCTTCGAGCAGTACTTC. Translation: CASSEGDGFEQYF.

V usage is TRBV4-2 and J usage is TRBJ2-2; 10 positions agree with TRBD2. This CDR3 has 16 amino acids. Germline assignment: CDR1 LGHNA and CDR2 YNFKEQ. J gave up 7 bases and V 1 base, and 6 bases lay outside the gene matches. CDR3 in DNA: TGTGCCAGCAGCCAAGGAGCGGGAGGGCCTGGCGGGGAGCTGTTTTTT. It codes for CASSQGAGGPGGELFF.

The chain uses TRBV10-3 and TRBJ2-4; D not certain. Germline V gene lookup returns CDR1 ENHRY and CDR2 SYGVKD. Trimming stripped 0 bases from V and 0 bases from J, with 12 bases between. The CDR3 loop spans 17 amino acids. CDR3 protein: CAISESPLSLAKNIQYF. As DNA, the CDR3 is TGTGCCATCAGTGAGTCGCCTCTTAGCTTAGCCAAAAACATTCAGTACTTC.

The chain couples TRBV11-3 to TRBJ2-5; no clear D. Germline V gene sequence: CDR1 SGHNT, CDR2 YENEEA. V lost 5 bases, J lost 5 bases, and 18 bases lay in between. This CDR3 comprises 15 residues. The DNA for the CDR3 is TGTGCCAGCAGCCTCGCCGGGTGGGCCCCGGAGACCCAGTACTTC. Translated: CASSLAGWAPETQYF.

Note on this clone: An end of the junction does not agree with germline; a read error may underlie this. In nucleotides, the CDR3 is TGTGCCAGCTCTCCACAGGGGGGAAAGACCCAGTACTTC. Translated, it gives CASSPQGGKTQYF. The V call is TRBV18, the J call TRBJ2-5, with 8 nucleotides matching TRBD1. Germline-derived CDR1 and CDR2 are KGHSH and LQKENI. This CDR3 spans 13 amino acids.

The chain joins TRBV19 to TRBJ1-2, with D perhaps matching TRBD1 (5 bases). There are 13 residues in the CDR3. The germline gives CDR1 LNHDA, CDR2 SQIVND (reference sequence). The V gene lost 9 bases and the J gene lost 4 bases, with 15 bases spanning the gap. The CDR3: CASQQDIAYGYTF. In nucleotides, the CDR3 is TGTGCCAGCCAACAGGATATTGCCTATGGCTACACCTTC.

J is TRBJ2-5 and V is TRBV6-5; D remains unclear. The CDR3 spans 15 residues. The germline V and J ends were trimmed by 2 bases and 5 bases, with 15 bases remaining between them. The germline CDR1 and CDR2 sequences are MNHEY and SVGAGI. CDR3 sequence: CASSYLAARRETQYF. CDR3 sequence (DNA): TGTGCCAGCAGTTACCTCGCAGCCCGGCGGGAGACCCAGTACTTC.

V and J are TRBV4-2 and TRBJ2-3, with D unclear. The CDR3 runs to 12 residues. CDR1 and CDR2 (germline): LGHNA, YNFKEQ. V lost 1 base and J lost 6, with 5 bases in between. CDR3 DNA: TGTGCCAGCAGCCAAGTGGAGGATACGCAGTATTTT. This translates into CASSQVEDTQYF.

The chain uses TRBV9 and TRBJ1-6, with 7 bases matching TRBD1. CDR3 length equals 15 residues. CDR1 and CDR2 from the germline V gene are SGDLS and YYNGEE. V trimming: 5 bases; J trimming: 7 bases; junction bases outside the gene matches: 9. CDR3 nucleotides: TGTGCCAGCAGTGCCCGGGCAGGGGGAAATTCACCCCTCCACTTT. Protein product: CASSARAGGNSPLHF. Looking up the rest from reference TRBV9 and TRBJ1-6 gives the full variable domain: DSGVTQTPKHLITATGQRVTLRCSPRSGDLSVYWYQQSLDQGLQFLIQYYNGEERAKGNILERFSAQQFPDLHSELNLSSLELGDSALYFCASSARAGGNSPLHFGNGTRLTVT.

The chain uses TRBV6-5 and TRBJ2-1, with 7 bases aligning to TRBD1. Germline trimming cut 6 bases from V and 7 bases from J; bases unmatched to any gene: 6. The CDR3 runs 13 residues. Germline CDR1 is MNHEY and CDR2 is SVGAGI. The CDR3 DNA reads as TGTGCCAGCAGGAAGGAACAGGGGAATGAGCAGTTCTTC. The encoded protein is CASRKEQGNEQFF.

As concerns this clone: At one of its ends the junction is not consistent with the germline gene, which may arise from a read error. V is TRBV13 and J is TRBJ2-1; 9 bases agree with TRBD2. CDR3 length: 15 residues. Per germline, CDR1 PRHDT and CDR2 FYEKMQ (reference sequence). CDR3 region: CASSVGGSGSNEQFF. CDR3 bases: TGTGCCAGCAGCGTAGGGGGTAGCGGGAGCAATGAGCAGTTCTTC.

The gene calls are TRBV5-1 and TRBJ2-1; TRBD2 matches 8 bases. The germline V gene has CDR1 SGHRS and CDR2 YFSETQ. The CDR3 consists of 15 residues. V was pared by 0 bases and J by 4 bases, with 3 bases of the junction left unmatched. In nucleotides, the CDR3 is TGCGCCAGCAGCTTGGGACTAGCGCGTTACAATGAGCAGTTCTTC. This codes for CASSLGLARYNEQFF.

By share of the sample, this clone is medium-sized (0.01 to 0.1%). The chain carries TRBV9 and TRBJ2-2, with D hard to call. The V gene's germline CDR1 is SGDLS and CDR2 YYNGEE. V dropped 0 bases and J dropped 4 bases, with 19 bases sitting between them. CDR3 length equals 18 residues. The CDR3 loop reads CASSVEPPWESVTGELFF. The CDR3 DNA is TGTGCCAGCAGCGTAGAACCCCCCTGGGAAAGTGTCACCGGGGAGCTGTTTTTT.